The clone carrying this TCR beta chain was recorded once. Authors' processing steps: Quantification of nucleated cells was approximated via reference gene primer amplification. Data came from immunoSEQ multiplex PCR; TCRdb stores just in-frame clones and leaves some out. Clonal size and the V and J genes are those of that table, whereas D and trimming came from the DNA. The sample contains about 220,000 clones, roughly 90% of which appear only once. These data come from a study of blood T cell repertoires in COVID-19. Study-wide context: T cells, B-cell-depleted T cells, or PBMCs supplied cDNA or gDNA.

The CDR3 runs 14 residues. Germline CDR1 and CDR2: LGHNA and YNFKEQ. The V and J ends lost 4 bases and 0 bases respectively, with 9 bases between them. Cohort allocation depended upon clinical history that participants reported. Two negative PCRs, clearance, or symptom resolution characterized the recovered Cohort 3 donors. The genes are TRBV4-2 and TRBJ1-2; D is perhaps TRBD1 (6 bases). This sequence was found in a woman in her twenties or thirties who had recovered from COVID-19. Specimen: PBMCs or T cells enriched from blood (not recorded which). CDR3 loop: CASSPRDTNYGYTF. CDR3 nucleotides: TGTGCCAGCAGCCCTCGGGACACTAACTATGGCTACACCTTC.